Included here is one TCR beta chain sequence, with context. An end of the junction differs from the germline gene, which may be a read error. This CDR3 is 14 amino acids long. Looked up from germline, CDR1 is SGHTA and CDR2 is FQGNSA. Here immunoSEQ multiplex PCR was the method, and the copy in TCRdb shows in-frame clones only, minus some. The data hold fewer than 200,000 clones, with around 88% observed a single time. This sample was taken from a study of T cell responses to AZD1222 COVID-19 vaccine. The chain employs TRBV7-2 and TRBJ2-1; tentatively, D is TRBD1 or TRBD2 (5 bases each). This specimen was peripheral blood, taken 28 days after the second AZD1222 dose. The sequence was collected from an adult who received the AZD1222 COVID-19 vaccine. CDR3 coding DNA: TGTGCCAGCAGGTTAGGGACGCAGTACAATGAGCAGTTCTTC. Its protein is CASRLGTQYNEQFF.